This TCR beta chain was recovered during a study of T-cell memory formation after mild COVID-19. The wider study: TCR clusters were largely donor specific. Study findings and constraints: Contracting CD4+ clones lay largely in CM and EM, with CD8+ ones residing in EMRA. Memory sampled before infection contained some responding clones, suggesting cross-reactive memory joined. Day 15 to 85 contracting clones showed balanced CD4/CD8; later expanders leaned CD4+.

This clonotype was counted between two and nine times. Its antigen is undetermined. Trimming removed 0 bases at V and 0 bases at J, with 9 bases between. CDR1 is LGHDT and CDR2 is YNNKEL in the germline V gene (reference sequence). This CDR3 has 15 residues. TCRdb re-derived calls from the 5' RACE reads in MiXCR, one entry per CDR3 protein. The sample has hundreds of thousands of distinct CDR3 sequences; roughly 18% are singletons. V usage is TRBV3-1 and J usage is TRBJ2-7; D call uncertain. Sequencing input: PBMCs or a T cell subset sorted from them (not recorded which). This sequence originates from an adult woman who had mild COVID-19 (a few samples of this study predate the infection). Cell type and time point are not known. The CDR3 nucleotides are TGTGCCAGCAGCCAAGATCCAGCGCACTCCTACGAGCAGTACTTC. This gives the protein CASSQDPAHSYEQYF.